Each of the 18 T cell receptor beta chains below was sequenced from the same sample in a study of pediatric ulcerative colitis. Method: immunoSEQ multiplex PCR; TCRdb's copy keeps in-frame clones and lacks some. Counted here are around 37,000 clones, 65% to 80% occurring once; the ten biggest clones make up roughly 8.6%. During colonoscopy, one to two rectal pinch biopsies were collected. Sequenced material: gut tissue. Receptors were obtained from a boy younger than 18 with severe ulcerative colitis.

V is TRBV15 and J is TRBJ2-2; TRBD1 is a possible D gene (6 bases). V was clipped by 1 base and J by 6 bases, with 12 bases between them. From germline, CDR1 is LNHNV and CDR2 YYDKDF (reference sequence). CDR3 length: 15 amino acids. CDR3 nucleotides: TGTGCCACCAGCAGAGTTGTGGGGGCAGCCGGGGAGCTGTTTTTT. Its protein is CATSRVVGAAGELFF. Drawing the rest from reference TRBV15 and TRBJ2-2, the complete variable domain is DAMVIQNPRYQVTQFGKPVTLSCSQTLNHNVMYWYQQKSSQAPKLLFHYYDKDFNNEADTPDNFQSRRPNTSFCFLDIRSPGLGDTAMYLCATSRVVGAAGELFFGEGSRLTVL.

J is TRBJ2-2 and V is TRBV7-2; no definite D call. The V and J ends lost 3 bases and 1 base respectively, with 12 bases between them. The germline gives CDR1 SGHTA, CDR2 FQGNSA. The CDR3 length is 16 residues. CDR3: CASSFGLNQNTGELFF. CDR3 nucleotide sequence: TGTGCCAGCAGCTTTGGGCTAAACCAGAACACCGGGGAGCTGTTTTTT.

The chain combines TRBV20-1 with TRBJ2-3, with 7 bases fitting TRBD2. With V trimmed by 6 bases and J by 6 bases, 3 bases remained unmatched. In germline, CDR1 is DFQATT, CDR2 SNEGSKA (reference sequence). The CDR3 sequence is 11 residues long. In nucleotides, the CDR3 is TGCAGTGCCGGGGGGTCGGATACGCAGTATTTT. Translation gives CSAGGSDTQYF.

The chain joins TRBV18 to TRBJ1-5; unclear D gene. The length of the CDR3 is 13 residues. From germline, CDR1 is KGHSH and CDR2 LQKENI. Trimming took off 3 bases at V and 6 bases at J, with 9 bases between the two ends. The CDR3 region has the DNA TGTGCCAGCTCACCGGCCCAGACTCAGCCCCAGCATTTT. Encoded protein: CASSPAQTQPQHF.

CDR3 region: CASETTVLDRACEKLFF. CDR3 in DNA: TGTGCTAGTGAGACAACAGTGTTGGACAGGGCGTGTGAAAAACTGTTTTTT. This chain joins TRBV12-5 and TRBJ1-4, with 8 bases matching TRBD1. J lost 7 bases, V lost 7 bases, and 17 bases had no gene match. From germline, CDR1 is LGHNT and CDR2 FRNRAP. The CDR3 spans 17 residues.

This clone showed up just a few times. This rearrangement joins TRBV7-9 to TRBJ1-4, with D possibly TRBD1 on 6 matching bases. With 10 bases removed from V and 3 bases from J, the gap between germline ends came to 18 bases. This CDR3 region has 15 residues. The V gene's germline CDR1 is SEHNR and CDR2 FQNEAQ (reference sequence). The CDR3 is CATQGGTGSNEKLFF. DNA of the CDR3: TGTGCCACACAGGGAGGTACAGGATCTAATGAAAAACTGTTTTTT. Full variable domain (rest looked up from reference TRBV7-9 and TRBJ1-4): DTGVSQNPRHKITKRGQNVTFRCDPISEHNRLYWYRQTLGQGPEFLTYFQNEAQLEKSRLLSDRFSAERPKGSFSTLEIQRTEQGDSAMYLCATQGGTGSNEKLFFGSGTQLSVL.

DNA for the CDR3: TGTGCCAGCAGTTACGGTTTCGCAGATACGCAGTATTTT. Encoded protein: CASSYGFADTQYF. The V call is TRBV6-5, the J call TRBJ2-3; D not resolved. This CDR3 has 13 residues. V was trimmed by 2 bases and J by 4 bases, leaving 7 bases between them. The germline gives CDR1 MNHEY, CDR2 SVGAGI.

As regards this clone: At one end, the junction sequence differs from germline, possibly due to a read error. The chain joins TRBV10-2 to TRBJ2-2; D not resolved. The germline gives CDR1 WSHSY, CDR2 SAAADI. This CDR3 spans 14 amino acids. In DNA, the CDR3 is TGCGCCAGCAGTGAGTCGACCGACACCTGGGAGCTGTTTTTT. Translation: CASSESTDTWELFF.

The rearrangement links TRBV7-9 to TRBJ2-7, with TRBD1 as a possible D gene (6 bases). This CDR3 comprises 15 residues. V lost 6 bases to trimming and J lost 3 bases, with 18 bases between them. Germline V gives CDR1 SEHNR, CDR2 FQNEAQ (reference sequence). The CDR3: CASSSIVDSYYEQYF. CDR3 nucleotides: TGTGCCAGCAGTTCAATTGTGGACAGCTACTACGAGCAGTACTTC.

The chain uses TRBV28 and TRBJ1-2, with D unresolved. Germline CDR1 and CDR2: MDHEN and SYDVKM. V was clipped by 5 bases and J by 8 bases, with 15 bases between them. CDR3 size: 13 residues. For the CDR3, the DNA is TGTGCCAGCAGTCCGCCGCCGGAGAGCGGCTACACCTTC. Translated: CASSPPPESGYTF.

The V call is TRBV7-8, the J call TRBJ2-7; D possibly corresponds to TRBD1 (5 bases). Germline-derived CDR1 and CDR2 are SGHVS and FQNEAQ. The germline V and J ends were trimmed by 1 base and 3 bases, with 13 bases remaining between them. The CDR3 is made up of 15 amino acids. CDR3 sequence (DNA): TGTGCCAGCAGCTTAGGATTTCGGACAATCTACGAGCAGTACTTC. Residues: CASSLGFRTIYEQYF.

This clone was recorded once. V usage is TRBV5-5 and J usage is TRBJ2-7; TRBD1 matches at 9 bases. Unmatched junction bases numbered 5, after V lost 5 bases and J lost 2 bases. CDR1 SGHKS and CDR2 YYEKEE come from the germline V gene (reference sequence). There are 14 residues in the CDR3. CDR3 loop: CASRERDRAYEQYF. CDR3 DNA: TGTGCCAGCAGGGAAAGGGACAGGGCCTACGAGCAGTACTTC.

The gene calls are TRBV7-3 and TRBJ1-1; D gene uncertain. Germline-derived CDR1 and CDR2 are SGHTA and FQGTGA. This CDR3 spans 15 amino acids. V was cut by 0 bases and J by 2 bases, with 10 bases left in between. This CDR3 reads CASSLTRDYNTEAFF. CDR3 bases: TGTGCCAGCAGCTTAACTCGGGATTATAACACTGAAGCTTTCTTT.

This sequence joins TRBV7-6 and TRBJ2-7; no reliable D call. The V gene's germline CDR1 is SGHVS and CDR2 FNYEAQ. Trimming cost V 11 bases and J 0 bases, with 14 bases left between them. The CDR3 loop spans 13 amino acids. CDR3 coding DNA: TGTGCCGTACGTTCCCCGAGCTCCTACGAGCAGTACTTC. Amino acids: CAVRSPSSYEQYF.

This clone showed up just once. This chain joins TRBV29-1 and TRBJ2-1; perhaps TRBD1 as D (5 bases). V was cut by 6 bases and J by 9 bases, with 12 bases left in between. Per germline, CDR1 SQVTM and CDR2 ANQGSEA. This CDR3 region has 11 residues. CDR3 protein: CSVLGRGEQFF. As DNA, the CDR3 is TGCAGCGTACTGGGAAGGGGTGAGCAGTTCTTC.

This rearrangement joins TRBV27 to TRBJ1-1; 9 bases align to TRBD1. This CDR3 has 14 amino acids. Germline CDR1 is MNHEY and CDR2 is SMNVEV (reference sequence). V shed 6 bases, J shed 6 bases, and the junction held 8 bases outside the gene matches. The DNA for the CDR3 is TGTGCCAGCAGGGGATGGACAGGGGCCTCTGAAGCTTTCTTT. Encoded protein: CASRGWTGASEAFF.

This clone is categorized as medium-sized. This chain uses TRBV6-5 with TRBJ2-7; D is unresolved. Germline CDR1 MNHEY, CDR2 SVGAGI. The V end was cut by 7 bases, the J end by 0 bases, with 10 bases between. The CDR3 has 13 residues. CDR3 in amino acids: CASNNINSYEQYF. The DNA of the CDR3 is TGTGCCAGCAATAACATCAACTCCTACGAGCAGTACTTC.

This rearrangement joins TRBV5-1 to TRBJ1-1; unclear D gene. CDR1 is SGHRS, CDR2 YFSETQ, per germline. Deletions cut 9 bases from V and 2 bases from J, with 14 bases between. The CDR3 has 13 residues. The CDR3 protein is CATARGINTEAFF. Here the CDR3 DNA reads TGCGCCACGGCGCGAGGGATTAACACTGAAGCTTTCTTT. The whole variable domain, remainder taken from reference TRBV5-1 and TRBJ1-1, is KAGVTQTPRYLIKTRGQQVTLSCSPISGHRSVSWYQQTPGQGLQFLFEYFSETQRNKGNFPGRFSGRQFSNSRSEMNVSTLELGDSALYLCATARGINTEAFFGQGTRLTVV.